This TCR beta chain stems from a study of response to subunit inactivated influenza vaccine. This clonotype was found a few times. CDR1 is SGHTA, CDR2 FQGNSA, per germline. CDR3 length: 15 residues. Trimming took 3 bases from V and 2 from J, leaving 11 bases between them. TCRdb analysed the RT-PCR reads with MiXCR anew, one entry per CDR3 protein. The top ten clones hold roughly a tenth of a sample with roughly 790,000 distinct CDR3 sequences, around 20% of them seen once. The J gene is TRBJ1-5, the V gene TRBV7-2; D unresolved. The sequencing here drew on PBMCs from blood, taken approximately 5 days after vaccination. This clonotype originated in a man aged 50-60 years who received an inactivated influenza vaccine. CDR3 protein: CASSLEPHGNQPQHF. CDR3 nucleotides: TGTGCCAGCAGCTTGGAGCCACATGGCAATCAGCCCCAGCATTTT.